This T cell receptor (beta chain) derives from a study of T cells after yellow fever vaccination. Whole-study findings and limits: Contaminants from the bulk population, in the form of abundant clonotypes, could be found in FACS-sorted repertoires. When the response was secondary, it was weaker but reached its peak faster, day 5 versus 15.

Details on this clonotype: Its antigen is currently unknown.

This CDR3 contains 10 residues. V was cut by 5 bases and J by 4 bases, with 6 bases left in between. Germline-derived CDR1 and CDR2 are SQVTM and ANQGSEA. TCRdb used MiXCR to reprocess the 5' RACE reads, holding one entry per CDR3 protein. This sample has 150,000 to 200,000 distinct CDR3 sequences; approximately 11% occur once, and the top ten carry 35% to 45%. The specimen comprised CD8+ T cells sorted from PBMCs, sampled 15 days after the yellow fever booster vaccination. This chain links TRBV29-1 with TRBJ2-7, with unresolved D. The receptor comes from a man between 18 and 35 years old who received the YFV17D yellow fever vaccine. The CDR3 region has the DNA TGCAGCGTTAAGAGTTACGAGCAGTACTTC. The encoded protein is CSVKSYEQYF.